These T cell receptor beta chains were read from a single sample in a study of T cell responses to AZD1222 COVID-19 vaccine. Clones were sequenced by immunoSEQ multiplex PCR, and TCRdb holds only the in-frame ones, with some missing. The sample lists 90,000 to 150,000 clones, about nine tenths occurring once. The sample was peripheral blood, taken on day 0 of AZD1222 vaccination. The receptors stem from an adult in good health. Both conserved end residues are part of each CDR3. D genes are given only for firm matches. Size values are once, few and many counts, or a class for expanded clones, and some rows have none.

v_gene,d_gene,j_gene,abundance,CDR3nt,CDR3aa
TRBV18,TRBD1,TRBJ2-7,once,TGTGAAAATCCGGGACAGGGTGTCGAGCAGTACTTC,CENPGQGVEQYF
TRBV19,-,TRBJ1-1,-,TGTGCCAGTAGTATGGGAAGGGCTGAAGCTTTCTTT,CASSMGRAEAFF
TRBV4-3,-,TRBJ1-6,-,TGCGCCAGCAGCCAAGAGTTCTCGGGAGGGTACTTTTCAGGTTCACCCCTCCACTTT,CASSQEFSGGYFSGSPLHF
TRBV19,TRBD1,TRBJ1-2,once,TGTGCCAGTAGTTCGGACAGGGTGAGGTTAGGTAGGGGCTACACCTTC,CASSSDRVRLGRGYTF
TRBV4-2,-,TRBJ1-6,-,TGTGCCAGCAGTCCAAGGCCGGGCAGGCTATCACCCCTCCACTTT,CASSPRPGRLSPLHF
TRBV7-2,-,TRBJ1-2,-,TGTGCCAGCAGCTTAACGGGGGGCCAATCTACGTATGGCTACACCTTC,CASSLTGGQSTYGYTF
TRBV5-5,TRBD1,TRBJ1-1,-,TGTGCCAGCAGCCAAGACAGGGGCAACATGAACACTGAAGCTTTCTTT,CASSQDRGNMNTEAFF
TRBV5-1,TRBD2,TRBJ2-1,-,TGCGCCAGCAGCTCCCCCCCCCGGGGGGGCCTTTCCTACAATGAGCAGTTCTTC,CASSSPPRGGLSYNEQFF
TRBV24-1,-,TRBJ2-2,-,TGTGCCACCAGTGATTTTGGGACCGGGGAGCTGTTTTTT,CATSDFGTGELFF
TRBV4-1,-,TRBJ1-1,-,TGCGCCAGCAGCCAGGAACCAGCGAACACTGAAGCTTTCTTT,CASSQEPANTEAFF
TRBV12-3/TRBV12-4,-,TRBJ1-5,once,TGTGCCAGCAGTCCAGGGGCGGATCAGCCCCAGCATTTT,CASSPGADQPQHF
TRBV13,TRBD1,TRBJ1-2,-,TGTGCCAGCAGCCAATTTCGCGGACAGGTCTATGGCTACACCTTC,CASSQFRGQVYGYTF
TRBV7-8,TRBD1,TRBJ1-1,-,TGTGCCAGCAGCTTAACACGGACAGGGAAGAACACTGAAGCTTTCTTT,CASSLTRTGKNTEAFF
TRBV30,TRBD1,TRBJ2-5,-,TGTGCCTGGAGCCCCACAGGGGACGGGGAGACCCAGTACTTC,CAWSPTGDGETQYF
TRBV12-3/TRBV12-4,-,TRBJ1-1,-,TGTGCCAGCAGTTTGGGCCAAGGGAGTGAAGCTTTCTTT,CASSLGQGSEAFF
TRBV9,-,TRBJ2-7,-,TGTGCCAGCAGCGTAGAGGGAAACGAGCAGTACTTC,CASSVEGNEQYF
TRBV19,-,TRBJ1-2,once,TGTGCCAGTAGTATCAGGGGTGGGTACTATGGCTACACCTTC,CASSIRGGYYGYTF
TRBV6-5,-,TRBJ1-2,-,TGTGCCAGCAGTTACTCCGGTTCTAGTAGCGGCTACACCTTC,CASSYSGSSSGYTF
TRBV5-1,-,TRBJ2-3,-,TGCGCCAGCCACACCAGGGGTTCGGATACGCAGTATTTT,CASHTRGSDTQYF
TRBV3-1/TRBV3-2,-,TRBJ1-2,few,TGTGCCAGCAGCTTATCAAAAGGCTCAGGAAACTATGGCTACACCTTC,CASSLSKGSGNYGYTF
TRBV5-1,TRBD1,TRBJ1-4,-,TGCGCCAGCAGCTTGGGGGACAGACAGGGCGGGGAAAAACTGTTTTTT,CASSLGDRQGGEKLFF
TRBV6-2/TRBV6-3,TRBD1,TRBJ1-2,-,TGTGCCAGCAGCTTCTCAGGGGGCGCCTATGGCTACACCTTC,CASSFSGGAYGYTF
TRBV11-2,TRBD1,TRBJ2-5,-,TGTGCCAGCAGCTTATTGGGACAGGGAGGCCGAGAGACCCAGTACTTC,CASSLLGQGGRETQYF
TRBV3-1/TRBV3-2,TRBD2,TRBJ2-1,-,TGTGCCAGCAGCCGATCCGGGACTAGCGACAATGAGCAGTTCTTC,CASSRSGTSDNEQFF
TRBV7-9,TRBD2,TRBJ2-5,once,TGTGCCAGCAAGGCAGCGGGGGGGCATGAGACCCAGTACTTC,CASKAAGGHETQYF
TRBV5-5,TRBD1,TRBJ1-5,-,TGTGCCAGCAGCGCCTGGACAGGGATTGGCAATCAGCCCCAGCATTTT,CASSAWTGIGNQPQHF
TRBV4-1,TRBD2,TRBJ2-7,-,TGCGCCAGCAGCCAAATCTTGAAGCGGGGCCTTTACGAGCAGTACTTC,CASSQILKRGLYEQYF
TRBV5-1,-,TRBJ1-6,-,TGCGCCAGCAGCACCTTCGGGGACGGGAATTCACCCCTCCACTTT,CASSTFGDGNSPLHF
TRBV30,-,TRBJ1-6,-,TGTGCCTGGAGTGTCCTGGAGCCCTGGAATTCACCCCTCCACTTT,CAWSVLEPWNSPLHF
TRBV19,TRBD2,TRBJ2-3,-,TGTGCCAGTACCCCACGACTAGCGGGGGTCACAGATACGCAGTATTTT,CASTPRLAGVTDTQYF
TRBV4-2,TRBD1,TRBJ2-7,-,TGTGCCAGCAGCCAAGTCTCCCCGGGACAGGTGGACGAGCAGTACTTC,CASSQVSPGQVDEQYF
TRBV4-1,-,TRBJ1-6,-,TGCGCCAGCAGCCAAGGTGGTACCGTGAATTCACCCCTCCACTTT,CASSQGGTVNSPLHF
TRBV6-1,-,TRBJ2-5,-,TGTGCCAGCAGTGAAACCCTCGGGGGTGGGGAGACCCAGTACTTC,CASSETLGGGETQYF
TRBV29-1,-,TRBJ2-1,-,TGCAGCGTTGATTTGACTCCCGTTTACAATGAGCAGTTCTTC,CSVDLTPVYNEQFF
TRBV6-4,-,TRBJ2-7,-,TGTGCCAGCAGTGACTATGGCCTGGGGGCCTACGAGCAGTACTTC,CASSDYGLGAYEQYF
TRBV5-1,-,TRBJ1-2,-,TGCGCCAGCAGCTTGGAACCAGGGAACTATGGCTACACCTTC,CASSLEPGNYGYTF
TRBV21-1,-,TRBJ1-3,-,TGTGCCAGCACCAGGATGAGCTCTGGAAACACCATATATTTT,CASTRMSSGNTIYF
TRBV5-6,-,TRBJ2-3,-,TGTGCCAGCAGCACGCCCGTGAGGGAAGATACGCAGTATTTT,CASSTPVREDTQYF
TRBV29-1,-,TRBJ1-2,-,TGCAGCGTTGTTGGCGATCTCGACTACACCTTC,CSVVGDLDYTF
TRBV5-1,-,TRBJ2-1,-,TGCGCCAGCAGCCCTGGGGCAGGGAACGTGGGTGAGCAGTTCTTC,CASSPGAGNVGEQFF
TRBV5-1,-,TRBJ1-2,once,TGCGCCAGCAGCTTTAAAGGTTTCAGCTATGGCTACACCTTC,CASSFKGFSYGYTF
TRBV10-3,TRBD2,TRBJ2-7,-,TGTGCCATCAGTGAAGCCGGGACTAGCGGTTACGAGCAGTACTTC,CAISEAGTSGYEQYF
TRBV2,TRBD2,TRBJ2-7,once,TGTGCCAGCGTGGGGGGAGGGAGGTACGAGCAGTACTTC,CASVGGGRYEQYF
TRBV5-1,-,TRBJ1-4,-,TGCGCCAGCAGCTTGGACAGGGCTGAAAAACTGTTTTTT,CASSLDRAEKLFF
TRBV10-3,-,TRBJ1-2,-,TGTGCCATCAGTGAGGCGGCGGCTGGAGGCTACACCTTC,CAISEAAAGGYTF
TRBV27,-,TRBJ2-3,-,TGTGCCAGCAGTCCGTACCGACTCACAGATACGCAGTATTTT,CASSPYRLTDTQYF
TRBV14,-,TRBJ1-4,-,TGTGCCAGCAGCCAAGAGATTAAAGGGGTAGCTTATGAAAAACTGTTTTTT,CASSQEIKGVAYEKLFF
TRBV7-2,-,TRBJ1-3,once,TGTGCCAGCAGCCCATGGACAGCCTCGTCCGGAAACACCATATATTTT,CASSPWTASSGNTIYF
TRBV4-1,-,TRBJ2-7,-,TGCGCCAGCAGCCAAGAGAGGGCCTACGAGCAGTACTTC,CASSQERAYEQYF
TRBV29-1,TRBD1,TRBJ1-3,-,TGCAGCGTTGTAGGGGGCTTTGGGGGATCTGGAAACACCATATATTTT,CSVVGGFGGSGNTIYF
TRBV19,-,TRBJ1-3,-,TGTGCCAGCGGACGGAACTCTGGAAACACCATATATTTT,CASGRNSGNTIYF
TRBV18,TRBD2,TRBJ2-5,-,TGTGCCAGCTCACCGTCGACTAGCGCGGTATTCCAAGAGACCCAGTACTTC,CASSPSTSAVFQETQYF
TRBV27,TRBD2,TRBJ2-1,-,TGTGCCAGCAGACTAGCGGGGCTAAACAATGAGCAGTTCTTC,CASRLAGLNNEQFF